These T cell receptor beta chains were read from a single sample in a study of blood T cell repertoires in COVID-19. The assay was immunoSEQ multiplex PCR, and TCRdb's table has in-frame clones only and misses some. This sample has a few hundred thousand clones, with about 91% found just once. The sample comprised PBMCs or T cells enriched from blood (not recorded which). The source of these receptors is a woman younger than 35 who had recovered from COVID-19. Each CDR3 is given with its conserved first and last residue. The D gene is left open where the match is weak. Not all rows give a size; the values are once, few, many and, for expanded clones, a class.

d_call clone_size j_call v_call cdr3_aa cdr3_nt
- few TRBJ2-2 TRBV6-5 CASSNFGSANTGELFF TGTGCCAGCAGTAACTTCGGGTCGGCGAACACCGGGGAGCTGTTTTTT
TRBD2 - TRBJ2-3 TRBV11-1 CASSKERGGTDTQYF TGTGCCAGCAGCAAGGAGCGGGGGGGCACAGATACGCAGTATTTT
- - TRBJ1-1 TRBV3-1/TRBV3-2 CASSQDHQGRWAFF TGTGCCAGCAGCCAAGATCACCAGGGGCGGTGGGCTTTCTTT
- - TRBJ1-6 TRBV14 CASSRLNSPLHF TGTGCCAGCAGCCGCCTAAATTCACCCCTCCACTTT
TRBD2 - TRBJ2-3 TRBV20-1 CSASERGVVDTQYF TGCAGTGCTAGTGAGCGGGGGGTTGTCGATACGCAGTATTTT
- - TRBJ2-3 TRBV21-1 CASSTQSRKTGGLTDTQYF TGTGCCAGCAGCACGCAATCAAGGAAGACAGGGGGCCTCACAGATACGCAGTATTTT
TRBD1 - TRBJ1-2 TRBV19 CATPRTGRSRGYTF TGTGCCACACCCCGGACAGGCCGCTCTCGTGGCTACACCTTC
TRBD1 - TRBJ1-5 TRBV10-3 CAISDNQQGPINQPQHF TGTGCCATCAGTGATAATCAACAGGGGCCGATTAATCAGCCCCAGCATTTT
TRBD1 - TRBJ1-2 TRBV10-3 CAISVTGAPRGSRYGYTF TGTGCCATCAGTGTGACAGGGGCCCCCCGGGGTTCCCGCTATGGCTACACCTTC
TRBD1 - TRBJ1-2 TRBV5-1 CASSLPTGNYGYTF TGCGCCAGCAGCTTGCCGACAGGGAACTATGGCTACACCTTC
TRBD1 few TRBJ1-4 TRBV7-2 CASGQGTNEKLFF TGTGCCAGCGGACAGGGGACTAATGAAAAACTGTTTTTT
- - TRBJ1-1 TRBV6-5 CASSPDSSIQPEAFF TGTGCCAGCAGTCCGGACAGCTCTATTCAACCTGAAGCTTTCTTT
TRBD1 - TRBJ2-1 TRBV10-3 CAISESPDRSYNEQFF TGTGCCATCAGTGAGTCGCCGGACAGGAGCTACAATGAGCAGTTCTTC
- - TRBJ1-5 TRBV6-2/TRBV6-3 CASSYSRAQPQHF TGTGCCAGCAGTTACTCGAGGGCTCAGCCCCAGCATTTT
- - TRBJ1-4 TRBV7-8 CASSLVEGAYEKLFF TGTGCCAGCAGCTTAGTAGAAGGGGCGTATGAAAAACTGTTTTTT
- - TRBJ1-2 TRBV10-3 CAIRLPGGLYGYTF TGTGCCATCAGACTACCTGGAGGGTTATATGGCTACACCTTC
TRBD1 - TRBJ1-5 TRBV7-9 CASSSTGEIQPQHF TGTGCCAGCAGCTCGACAGGGGAGATTCAGCCCCAGCATTTT
- - TRBJ1-3 TRBV6-5 CASSYSYGGNTIYF TGTGCCAGCAGTTACTCGTACGGGGGAAACACCATATATTTT
- - TRBJ1-1 TRBV4-2 CASSQIDRKGDTEAFF TGTGCCAGCAGCCAAATAGACAGGAAGGGGGACACTGAAGCTTTCTTT
- few TRBJ1-2 TRBV6-1 CASSETENYGYTF TGTGCCAGCAGTGAGACAGAAAACTATGGCTACACCTTC
TRBD2 - TRBJ2-1 TRBV28 CASRPTSGANSYNEQFF TGTGCCAGCAGGCCGACTAGCGGAGCGAACTCCTACAATGAGCAGTTCTTC
TRBD1 - TRBJ1-2 TRBV9 CASSVGGTGDGYTF TGTGCCAGCAGCGTAGGTGGGACAGGGGATGGCTACACCTTC